This TCR beta chain was recovered during a study of CD8 T cells in ankylosing spondylitis. Quantitative 5'-RACE with molecular barcodes generated TCR beta libraries. TCRdb ran MiXCR on the 5' RACE reads and lists one entry per CDR3 protein. The sample records 500,000 or so distinct CDR3 sequences, over 4% being singletons. General study findings and limits: Disease-linked clones had a CD8+ phenotype and relatively low frequency in peripheral blood. Some of these motif variants have turned up before, in reports on reactive arthritis synovial fluid and blood. Researchers reportedly found disease-linked clones significantly enriched in matched ankylosing spondylitis synovial fluid. About 8 highly homologous variants made up a TCR beta motif, and this motif appeared characteristic of ankylosing spondylitis blood.

In this sample, this clonotype turned up many times. The antigen is undetermined. V shed 4 bases, J shed 8 bases, and the junction held 12 bases outside the gene matches. This CDR3 region has 16 residues. The germline V gene encodes CDR1 SGHTA and CDR2 FQGNSA. The source material was blood, either unsorted or a sorted T cell fraction (not recorded which). The gene calls are TRBV7-2 and TRBJ1-1, with 11 nucleotides matching TRBD1. The source is a male donor with ankylosing spondylitis. In nucleotides, the CDR3 is TGTGCCAGCAGCTCCTATTTTCAGGACAGGGGGCCCGAAGCTTTCTTT. Its translation: CASSSYFQDRGPEAFF.